This entry lists 14 T cell receptor beta chains sequenced from one sample in a study of ipilimumab plus nivolumab after autologous stem cell transplantation. The repertoire was sequenced with immunoSEQ multiplex PCR; TCRdb's copy has only in-frame clones and lacks some. The sample shows 9,500 to 10,000 clones, roughly three quarters of them seen only once. The sample consisted of PBMCs, taken in a trial of ipilimumab plus nivolumab as post-transplant consolidation. The receptors stem from a female donor with multiple myeloma.

This chain uses TRBV18 with TRBJ2-3; 9 bases match TRBD2. Trimming removed 6 bases from V and 4 bases from J; junction bases left unmatched: 23. Germline V lookup: CDR1 KGHSH, CDR2 LQKENI. The CDR3 consists of 20 residues. The CDR3 sequence is CASSQDIPDPVAGASDTQYF. CDR3 in DNA: TGTGCCAGCTCCCAAGACATTCCGGATCCCGTAGCGGGAGCCTCAGATACGCAGTATTTT. Full variable domain (remainder filled in from reference TRBV18 and TRBJ2-3): NAGVMQNPRHLVRRRGQEARLRCSPMKGHSHVYWYRQLPEEGLKFMVYLQKENIIDESGMPKERFSAEFPKEGPSILRIQQVVRGDSAAYFCASSQDIPDPVAGASDTQYFGPGTRLTVL.

The chain carries TRBV19 and TRBJ2-3, with D possibly matching TRBD1 (6 bases). CDR1 LNHDA and CDR2 SQIVND come from the germline V gene (reference sequence). V shed 3 bases and J shed 2 bases, with 12 bases lying between them. The length of the CDR3 is 15 residues. CDR3 DNA: TGTGCCAGTAGTATTCGTTGGACAGACACAGATACGCAGTATTTT. The encoded protein is CASSIRWTDTDTQYF.

This clone was counted a few times. The genes are TRBV28 and TRBJ2-1; 7 positions agree with TRBD1. Looked up from germline, CDR1 is MDHEN and CDR2 is SYDVKM. The CDR3 sequence is 14 residues long. The V segment lost 1 base and the J segment 8 bases; nucleotides outside the gene matches: 5. The CDR3: CASSLYRGEDEQFF. The CDR3 DNA follows: TGTGCCAGCAGTTTATACAGGGGTGAGGATGAGCAGTTCTTC. Variable domain in full (rest from reference TRBV28 and TRBJ2-1): DVKVTQSSRYLVKRTGEKVFLECVQDMDHENMFWYRQDPGLGLRLIYFSYDVKMKEKGDIPEGYSVSREKKERFSLILESASTNQTSMYLCASSLYRGEDEQFFGPGTRLTVL.

This chain joins TRBV7-3 and TRBJ2-7; D ambiguous. CDR3 size: 12 residues. Per the germline V gene, CDR1 is SGHTA and CDR2 is FQGTGA. V gave up 5 bases and J gave up 0 bases, with 5 bases separating them. The CDR3 bases are TGTGCCAGCAGCCCTAGCTCCTACGAGCAGTACTTC. Its translation is CASSPSSYEQYF.

The chain uses TRBV27 and TRBJ2-3; D gene unclear. The CDR3 runs to 11 residues. The germline V gene encodes CDR1 MNHEY and CDR2 SMNVEV (reference sequence). Deletions cut 3 bases from V and 5 bases from J, with 3 bases between. The CDR3 reads CASSFGDTQYF. In nucleotides, the CDR3 is TGTGCCAGCAGTTTTGGAGATACGCAGTATTTT.

This chain links TRBV7-2 with TRBJ1-4; 9 bases fit TRBD1. Germline V gene lookup returns CDR1 SGHTA and CDR2 FQGNSA. There are 15 residues in the CDR3. Trimming cost V 2 bases and J 4 bases; bases outside gene matches: 2. The CDR3 DNA follows: TGTGCCAGCAGCTTAAGGGGACAGGGTAATGAAAAACTGTTTTTT. Amino acids: CASSLRGQGNEKLFF.

The chain couples TRBV25-1 to TRBJ1-4, with 7 bases lining up with TRBD1. The CDR3 has 13 residues. Germline assignment: CDR1 MGHDK and CDR2 SYGVNS. V trimming: 6 bases; J trimming: 7 bases; junction bases outside the gene matches: 5. The CDR3 DNA follows: TGTGCCAGCAGGGGGGACAGTTCTGAAAAACTGTTTTTT. Translating gives CASRGDSSEKLFF.

The V and J genes are TRBV11-3 and TRBJ2-1; D might be TRBD1 or TRBD2, each matching 6 bases. The germline CDR1 and CDR2 sequences are SGHNT and YENEEA. V lost 5 bases, J lost 6 bases, and 17 bases lay in between. The CDR3 covers 15 residues. The CDR3 coding sequence is TGTGCCAGCAGCCGCGGGACAACTGGGGCCAATGAGCAGTTCTTC. Its protein product is CASSRGTTGANEQFF.

The rearrangement uses TRBV2 and TRBJ1-2; 9 bases align to TRBD1. V shed 5 bases, J shed 3 bases, and the junction held 7 bases outside the gene matches. The CDR3 has 15 amino acids. Germline assignment: CDR1 SNHLY and CDR2 FYNNEI. CDR3 region: CASSPGTGTDYGYTF. The CDR3 nucleotides read TGTGCCAGCAGTCCCGGGACAGGGACCGACTATGGCTACACCTTC.

The V and J genes are TRBV7-9 and TRBJ2-7, with TRBD1 matching over 9 bases. The junction had 3 bases not matched to a gene; V was cut back by 5 bases and J by 4 bases. CDR1 and CDR2 (germline): SEHNR, FQNEAQ (reference sequence). The CDR3 spans 13 residues. CDR3 protein: CASSPGQGYEQYF. CDR3 DNA sequence: TGTGCCAGCAGCCCCGGACAGGGGTACGAGCAGTACTTC.

This chain joins TRBV4-1 and TRBJ2-1; a weak D match, TRBD1 (5 bases). Germline-derived CDR1 and CDR2 are MGHRA and YSYEKL. The V end lost 3 bases, the J end lost 3 bases, and 15 bases lay between the germline ends. The CDR3 is 16 residues long. The CDR3 bases are TGCGCCAGCAGCCATGGGCAGGGTACTAACTACAATGAGCAGTTCTTC. This codes for CASSHGQGTNYNEQFF.

This clone was counted once. The V and J genes are TRBV28 and TRBJ2-3, with TRBD2 matching 8 bases. The ends lost 3 bases at V and 3 bases at J; junction bases unmatched: 8. CDR1 MDHEN and CDR2 SYDVKM come from the germline V gene. The CDR3 is made up of 16 amino acids. CDR3 sequence: CASSFFFREGTDTQYF. CDR3 nucleotide sequence: TGTGCCAGCAGTTTTTTCTTCCGGGAGGGTACAGATACGCAGTATTTT. Supplemented by reference TRBV28 and TRBJ2-3, the full variable domain reads DVKVTQSSRYLVKRTGEKVFLECVQDMDHENMFWYRQDPGLGLRLIYFSYDVKMKEKGDIPEGYSVSREKKERFSLILESASTNQTSMYLCASSFFFREGTDTQYFGPGTRLTVL.

The genes are TRBV18 and TRBJ1-1; the D gene is possibly TRBD1 (6 bases). CDR1 is KGHSH, CDR2 LQKENI, per germline. CDR3 length equals 15 residues. V gave up 3 bases and J gave up 4 bases, with 15 bases separating them. CDR3 DNA: TGTGCCAGCTCACCCGGACAGCCCGAGGGCACTGAAGCTTTCTTT. It is translated as CASSPGQPEGTEAFF.

This clone is classed as medium-sized. This rearrangement joins TRBV5-6 to TRBJ1-1; TRBD1 aligns across 8 bases. The trim removed 4 bases at V and 4 bases at J, leaving 6 bases unmatched. Germline CDR1 SGHDT, CDR2 YYEEEE. The CDR3 has 14 amino acids. The CDR3 here is CASSLPTGATEAFF. Written as DNA, the CDR3 is TGTGCCAGCAGCCTCCCGACAGGGGCCACTGAAGCTTTCTTT.